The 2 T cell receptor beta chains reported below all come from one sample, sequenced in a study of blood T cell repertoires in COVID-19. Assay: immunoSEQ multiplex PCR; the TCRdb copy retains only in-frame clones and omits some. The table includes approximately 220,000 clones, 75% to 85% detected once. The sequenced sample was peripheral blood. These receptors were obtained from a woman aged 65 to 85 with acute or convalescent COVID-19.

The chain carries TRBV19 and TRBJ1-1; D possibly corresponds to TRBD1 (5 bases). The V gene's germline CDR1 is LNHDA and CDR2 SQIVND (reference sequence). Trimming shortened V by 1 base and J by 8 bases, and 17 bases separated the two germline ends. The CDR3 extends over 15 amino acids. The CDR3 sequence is CASSIVRQPHVEAFF. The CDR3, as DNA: TGTGCCAGTAGTATAGTGCGACAGCCCCATGTAGAAGCTTTCTTT.

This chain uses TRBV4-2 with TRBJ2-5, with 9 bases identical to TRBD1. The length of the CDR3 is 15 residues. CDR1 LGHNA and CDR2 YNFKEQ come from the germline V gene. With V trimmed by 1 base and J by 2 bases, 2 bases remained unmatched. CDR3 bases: TGTGCCAGCAGCCAAGCGGGACAGGGTCAAGAGACCCAGTACTTC. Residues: CASSQAGQGQETQYF.